The next 6 T cell receptor beta chains were all read from a single sample in a study of early T cells in non-severe SARS-CoV-2 infection. One entry per CDR3 protein results from TCRdb running MiXCR on the 5' RACE reads. The profile covers around 94,000 distinct CDR3 sequences, with 10% to 15% appearing a single time and approximately 6.4% taken by the ten largest. Material: whole blood. Receptors were obtained from an adult who was a healthcare worker with PCR-confirmed SARS-CoV-2 infection or an uninfected control (not recorded which).

This chain joins TRBV24-1 and TRBJ2-7; 8 nucleotides agree with TRBD1. Germline CDR1 and CDR2: KGHDR and SFDVKD. The CDR3 contains 15 residues. Trimming removed 5 bases from V and 4 bases from J; junction bases left unmatched: 9. CDR3 sequence: CATSAYTGTGYEQYF. Here the CDR3 DNA reads TGTGCCACCAGTGCTTATACCGGGACAGGATACGAGCAGTACTTC.

This clonotype was observed a few times. CDR3: CASSQLFSGANVLTF. CDR3 bases: TGCGCCAGCAGCCAATTATTCTCTGGGGCCAACGTCCTGACTTTC. This chain uses TRBV4-1 with TRBJ2-6; D call uncertain. Germline V gene lookup returns CDR1 MGHRA and CDR2 YSYEKL. The CDR3 is 15 residues long. V lost 2 bases, J lost 0 bases, and 5 bases lay in between.

This clonotype was detected ten times or more. The chain combines TRBV13 with TRBJ2-3; tentative D call: TRBD2 (5 bases). The V gene lost 0 bases and the J gene lost 9 bases, with 10 bases spanning the gap. This CDR3 region has 13 residues. Germline lookup yields CDR1 PRHDT and CDR2 FYEKMQ (reference sequence). For the CDR3, the DNA is TGTGCCAGCAGCTTAGGCGGCCGGAGGACGCAGTATTTT. Translated: CASSLGGRRTQYF.

A few counts support this clonotype. V and J are TRBV19 and TRBJ2-1, with D maybe TRBD1 (6 bases). Trimming shortened V by 3 bases and J by 6 bases, and 9 bases separated the two germline ends. The germline V gene encodes CDR1 LNHDA and CDR2 SQIVND (reference sequence). This CDR3 region has 13 residues. CDR3 loop: CASSIKGGNEQFF. The CDR3 DNA reads TGTGCCAGTAGTATTAAAGGGGGCAATGAGCAGTTCTTC.

The gene calls are TRBV20-1 and TRBJ2-7; the match to TRBD1 covers 12 bases. Germline values: CDR1 DFQATT, CDR2 SNEGSKA (reference sequence). V lost 7 bases, J lost 4 bases, and 5 bases stayed unmatched. The length of the CDR3 is 13 residues. The CDR3 DNA is TGCAGTGTTTGGGGACAGGGGGCTTACGAGCAGTACTTC. Its protein is CSVWGQGAYEQYF.

The chain recombines TRBV28 with TRBJ2-5, with 11 bases lining up with TRBD2. V shed 5 bases, J shed 7 bases, and the junction held 9 bases outside the gene matches. CDR3 length: 15 amino acids. Germline CDR1 is MDHEN and CDR2 is SYDVKM. The CDR3 loop reads CASSGRASGRRTQYF. DNA for the CDR3: TGTGCCAGCAGTGGACGTGCTAGCGGGAGGAGGACCCAGTACTTC.